This passage covers 28 T cell receptor beta chains from one sample sequenced in a study of memory CD4+ T cells and cytomegalovirus serostatus. TCRdb's table, derived via immunoSEQ multiplex PCR, lists solely in-frame clones and lacks some. In the table there are 55,000 to 80,000 clones, 75% to 80% of which are singletons. Single viable CD3+CD4+CD8-CD45RO+ cells were sorted as the memory CD4+ T cells. Source material: memory CD4+ T cells from blood. These receptors all stem from an adult in good health and CMV-seropositive.

This clone has a single count. The CDR3 protein is CASSLGGAKNIQYF. The DNA of the CDR3 is TGTGCCAGCAGTTTGGGGGGGGCCAAAAACATTCAGTACTTC. The chain carries TRBV6-8 and TRBJ2-4; 7 positions match TRBD2. The CDR3 loop spans 14 amino acids. The germline V gene has CDR1 MNHGY and CDR2 SAAAGT. V was clipped by 4 bases and J by 1 base; unmatched bases: 1.

The chain is built from TRBV10-3 and TRBJ1-5; D unclear. The germline V gene encodes CDR1 ENHRY and CDR2 SYGVKD. Trimming took 3 bases from V and 0 from J, leaving 6 bases between them. CDR3 length: 14 amino acids. CDR3 DNA sequence: TGTGCCATCAGTGATGAGGCTAGCAATCAGCCCCAGCATTTT. This sequence encodes CAISDEASNQPQHF.

This chain uses TRBV7-7 with TRBJ2-3; D may be TRBD1 (5 bases). Germline CDR1 and CDR2: SSHAT and FNYEAQ (reference sequence). The CDR3 runs to 13 residues. V lost 5 bases and J 0 bases, leaving 6 bases between the germline ends. CDR3 DNA sequence: TGTGCCAGCAGCCAGGGCAGCACAGATACGCAGTATTTT. Protein product: CASSQGSTDTQYF.

The V call is TRBV6-5, the J call TRBJ2-7; D remains ambiguous. Germline values: CDR1 MNHEY, CDR2 SVGAGI. Trimming pared 6 bases from V and 2 bases from J, leaving 5 bases between. The CDR3 extends over 11 amino acids. This CDR3 reads CASRSPYEQYF. The CDR3, as DNA: TGTGCCAGCAGAAGCCCCTACGAGCAGTACTTC.

The rearrangement links TRBV7-9 to TRBJ2-7; 9 bases map to TRBD1. The CDR3 loop spans 14 amino acids. Germline-derived CDR1 and CDR2 are SEHNR and FQNEAQ (reference sequence). V was clipped by 7 bases and J by 5 bases; unmatched bases: 9. The CDR3 region is CASTRDRASDEQYF. The CDR3 nucleotides are TGTGCCAGCACTCGGGACAGGGCAAGTGACGAGCAGTACTTC.

The CDR3 DNA sequence: TGTGCCAGCGCCCAGGGACAGGGGGCGAGGAGCAATCAGCCCCAGCATTTT. Amino acids: CASAQGQGARSNQPQHF. The chain links TRBV2 to TRBJ1-5, with 12 bases identical to TRBD1. This CDR3 region has 17 residues. V shed 8 bases and J 1 base; nucleotides not matched to a gene: 9. Germline V CDR1 and CDR2: SNHLY, FYNNEI.

The rearrangement links TRBV4-2 to TRBJ2-7; D may be TRBD1 (6 bases). This CDR3 region has 13 residues. Germline V gives CDR1 LGHNA, CDR2 YNFKEQ. V was clipped by 4 bases and J by 1 base, with 8 bases between them. CDR3 sequence: CASSLGHSYEQYF. The CDR3 coding sequence is TGTGCCAGCAGCCTGGGACATTCCTACGAGCAGTACTTC.

The V and J genes are TRBV9 and TRBJ2-1; perhaps TRBD1 as D (6 bases). The V gene's germline CDR1 is SGDLS and CDR2 YYNGEE. The CDR3 covers 13 residues. Trimming pared 1 base from V and 5 bases from J, leaving 7 bases between. The CDR3, as DNA: TGTGCCAGCAGCGTACGACAGGACAATGAGCAGTTCTTC. Amino acid sequence: CASSVRQDNEQFF.

This sequence joins TRBV19 and TRBJ1-5; TRBD1 might be the D (6 bases). CDR3 length: 15 residues. V lost 6 bases, J lost 2 bases, and 14 bases lay in between. CDR1 LNHDA and CDR2 SQIVND come from the germline V gene (reference sequence). The CDR3 loop is CASRAGDSGNQPQHF. In DNA, the CDR3 is TGTGCCAGTAGAGCAGGGGACTCTGGCAATCAGCCCCAGCATTTT.

The rearrangement links TRBV5-4 to TRBJ1-2; tentative D call: TRBD1 (6 bases). The CDR3 totals 16 residues. Germline values: CDR1 SGHNT, CDR2 YYREEE (reference sequence). V lost 0 bases to trimming and J lost 8 bases, with 20 bases between them. The chain's CDR3 is CASSLGGPGTPEGYTF. The CDR3 nucleotides read TGTGCCAGCAGCTTGGGGGGGCCCGGGACCCCGGAAGGCTACACCTTC.

The V gene is TRBV6-5, the J gene TRBJ2-1, with 7 bases lining up with TRBD2. Germline CDR1 and CDR2: MNHEY and SVGAGI. The CDR3 consists of 14 residues. With V trimmed by 9 bases and J by 7 bases, 12 bases remained unmatched. The CDR3 here is CASLTSTGGNEQFF. In nucleotides, the CDR3 is TGTGCCAGTCTTACATCTACCGGGGGGAATGAGCAGTTCTTC.

The chain employs TRBV14 and TRBJ1-4; weak D call: TRBD1 (5 bases). Trimming stripped 4 bases from V and 4 bases from J, with 13 bases between. CDR3 size: 15 residues. Per germline, CDR1 SGHDN and CDR2 FVKESK. For the CDR3, the DNA is TGTGCCAGCAGCCCCTTGGGGGGGAGTAATGAAAAACTGTTTTTT. Translation gives CASSPLGGSNEKLFF. Full variable domain (rest looked up from reference TRBV14 and TRBJ1-4): EAGVTQFPSHSVIEKGQTVTLRCDPISGHDNLYWYRRVMGKEIKFLLHFVKESKQDESGMPNNRFLAERTGGTYSTLKVQPAELEDSGVYFCASSPLGGSNEKLFFGSGTQLSVL.

This clone was counted between two and nine times. The J gene is TRBJ2-5, the V gene TRBV27, with D perhaps TRBD1 or TRBD2 (6 bases each). Germline lookup yields CDR1 MNHEY and CDR2 SMNVEV (reference sequence). Trimming removed 0 bases at V and 1 base at J, with 12 bases between. The CDR3 length is 16 residues. The CDR3: CASSLSGGPFQETQYF. CDR3 sequence (DNA): TGTGCCAGCAGTTTATCGGGGGGCCCCTTCCAAGAGACCCAGTACTTC.

J is TRBJ2-3 and V is TRBV6-5; perhaps TRBD1 as D (7 bases). This CDR3 region has 15 residues. The V end lost 10 bases, the J end lost 0 bases, and 17 bases lay between the germline ends. Looked up from germline, CDR1 is MNHEY and CDR2 is SVGAGI. CDR3: CATGDRLSSTDTQYF. DNA for the CDR3: TGTGCCACGGGGGACAGACTTTCTAGCACAGATACGCAGTATTTT.

The V gene is TRBV2, the J gene TRBJ1-4; 9 bases match TRBD1. The CDR3 consists of 15 residues. Per germline, CDR1 SNHLY and CDR2 FYNNEI. V lost 6 bases to trimming and J lost 4 bases; unmatched junction nucleotides: 6. CDR3 in amino acids: CASSSQGASNEKLFF. CDR3 DNA: TGTGCCAGCAGCTCACAGGGGGCGAGTAATGAAAAACTGTTTTTT.

This clone was found a few times. The genes are TRBV28 and TRBJ1-2; TRBD1 matches 9 bases. The germline V gene encodes CDR1 MDHEN and CDR2 SYDVKM. The CDR3 covers 15 residues. The J segment lost 4 bases and the V segment lost 4 bases, leaving 7 bases of the junction unmatched. Here the CDR3 reads CASSSWTGVVYGYTF. The CDR3 DNA follows: TGTGCCAGCAGTTCCTGGACAGGGGTAGTCTATGGCTACACCTTC.

The rearrangement links TRBV7-9 to TRBJ1-6, with a tentative D call TRBD1 (5 bases). CDR3 size: 12 residues. Trimming cost V 3 bases and J 10 bases, with 7 bases left between them. Germline loops: CDR1 SEHNR, CDR2 FQNEAQ (reference sequence). CDR3 coding DNA: TGTGCCAGCAGCTTGGAGGGGTCACCCCTCCACTTT. This translates into CASSLEGSPLHF. Full variable domain (rest looked up from reference TRBV7-9 and TRBJ1-6): DTGVSQNPRHKITKRGQNVTFRCDPISEHNRLYWYRQTLGQGPEFLTYFQNEAQLEKSRLLSDRFSAERPKGSFSTLEIQRTEQGDSAMYLCASSLEGSPLHFGNGTRLTVT.

The chain employs TRBV7-8 and TRBJ2-3, with 8 bases fitting TRBD1. Germline trimming cut 7 bases from V and 1 base from J; bases unmatched to any gene: 7. The CDR3 is 15 residues long. CDR1 is SGHVS and CDR2 is FQNEAQ in the germline V gene. The CDR3 region has the DNA TGTGCCAGCAAGTGGGGGACAGGAGGCACAGATACGCAGTATTTT. Residues: CASKWGTGGTDTQYF. The complete variable domain, with remaining parts taken from reference TRBV7-8 and TRBJ2-3, reads GAGVSQSPRYKVAKRGQDVALRCDPISGHVSLFWYQQALGQGPEFLTYFQNEAQLDKSGLPSDRFFAERPEGSVSTLKIQRTQQEDSAVYLCASKWGTGGTDTQYFGPGTRLTVL.

The CDR3 region has the DNA TGTGCCAGCATTAATCCGGGGGGGGCTGGAAACACCATATATTTT. Translation: CASINPGGAGNTIYF. The chain couples TRBV28 to TRBJ1-3; D is possibly TRBD1 (5 bases). Between the trimmed V and J ends, which lost 7 bases and 2 bases, there was a span of 15 bases. CDR1 MDHEN and CDR2 SYDVKM come from the germline V gene. The CDR3 covers 15 residues.

The chain couples TRBV6-6 to TRBJ2-4; 9 bases map to TRBD2. V lost 8 bases, J lost 1 base, and 6 bases stayed unmatched. This CDR3 spans 15 amino acids. Germline V gene data show CDR1 as MNHNY and CDR2 as SVGAGI (reference sequence). CDR3 nucleotide sequence: TGTGCCAGCGGGGATAGCGGGAGTGCCAAAAACATTCAGTACTTC. Protein: CASGDSGSAKNIQYF.

The chain carries TRBV27 and TRBJ2-5; D may be TRBD1 or TRBD2 (7 bases each). Germline CDR1 is MNHEY and CDR2 is SMNVEV (reference sequence). The ends were cut back, 1 base at V and 5 bases at J, with 17 bases in the middle. The CDR3 loop spans 16 amino acids. The CDR3 DNA reads TGTGCCAGCAGTTTATTTCCCGACAGGGAGGGCGAGACCCAGTACTTC. Amino acids: CASSLFPDREGETQYF.

CDR3 DNA sequence: TGTGCCAGCAGCCGAGACAGGGGGGGCTCCTACAATGAGCAGTTCTTC. It codes for CASSRDRGGSYNEQFF. This chain connects TRBV14 to TRBJ2-1; 9 bases map to TRBD1. Germline assignment: CDR1 SGHDN and CDR2 FVKESK. With 4 bases clipped from V and 0 bases from J, the junction kept 4 bases outside the gene matches. The CDR3 consists of 16 residues.

The chain uses TRBV29-1 and TRBJ2-3; D is uncertain. Germline V gene lookup returns CDR1 SQVTM and CDR2 ANQGSEA. There are 14 residues in the CDR3. V shed 1 base and J shed 4 bases, with 12 bases lying between them. CDR3 in amino acids: CSVEGSSFADTQYF. CDR3 coding DNA: TGCAGCGTTGAAGGGTCCAGCTTCGCAGATACGCAGTATTTT.

This sequence joins TRBV6-4 and TRBJ2-5; D is unresolved. Germline-derived CDR1 and CDR2 are MRHNA and SNTAGT. The V end lost 7 bases, the J end lost 1 base, and 4 bases lay between the germline ends. The CDR3 is 11 residues long. The DNA for the CDR3 is TGTGCCAGCACTCTCCAAGAGACCCAGTACTTC. It encodes CASTLQETQYF.

The gene calls are TRBV5-4 and TRBJ2-6; perhaps TRBD1 as D (5 bases). Deletions cut 4 bases from V and 3 bases from J, with 14 bases between. Germline loops: CDR1 SGHNT, CDR2 YYREEE (reference sequence). This CDR3 spans 16 amino acids. The CDR3 DNA is TGTGCCAGCAGCCCGAGCACGGACATTGGGGCCAACGTCCTGACTTTC. Protein sequence: CASSPSTDIGANVLTF.

This rearrangement joins TRBV6-6 to TRBJ2-7; 9 positions match TRBD1. CDR1 MNHNY and CDR2 SVGAGI come from the germline V gene (reference sequence). Germline trimming cut 6 bases from V and 4 bases from J; bases unmatched to any gene: 7. This CDR3 comprises 14 residues. The CDR3 region is CASSQGTGRYEQYF. The CDR3 DNA sequence: TGTGCCAGCAGCCAGGGGACAGGGAGGTACGAGCAGTACTTC.

The chain couples TRBV6-1 to TRBJ2-2; D may be TRBD2 (6 bases). The length of the CDR3 is 13 residues. From germline, CDR1 is MNHNS and CDR2 SASEGT. Trimming removed 4 bases at V and 7 bases at J, with 10 bases between. CDR3 in DNA: TGTGCCAGCAGTGTTTCGGGGGTCGGGGAGCTGTTTTTT. It is translated as CASSVSGVGELFF.

The V call is TRBV28, the J call TRBJ2-3; TRBD2 agrees at 11 bases. The junction had 5 bases not matched to a gene; V was cut back by 3 bases and J by 0 bases. Germline CDR1 reads MDHEN; CDR2 reads SYDVKM. The CDR3 spans 17 residues. The CDR3 spells CASSFWLAGGSTDTQYF. The CDR3 coding sequence is TGTGCCAGCAGTTTTTGGCTAGCGGGGGGAAGCACAGATACGCAGTATTTT.